This T cell receptor beta chain comes out of a study of cytomegalovirus exposure and HLA in healthy donors. Overall study findings and caveats: In presence/absence analyses, roughly uniform sequencing depth across donors was assumed. In a later analysis, a missense DCLRE1C variant was linked to TCR beta V- and J-gene trimming.

Germline loops: CDR1 GTSNPN, CDR2 SVGIG (reference sequence). This CDR3 comprises 17 residues. The ends lost 1 base at V and 4 bases at J; junction bases unmatched: 11. Use of 60 Vbeta and 13 Jbeta primers characterized the PCR. Some clones are missing from TCRdb's copy, which holds only in-frame ones; the method was immunoSEQ multiplex PCR. The sample has about 190,000 clones, roughly 84% seen once; the top ten hold approximately 0.26%. Worth noting for this clone: Its antigen is not known.

The gene calls are TRBV30 and TRBJ2-1; TRBD2 matches at 9 bases. The sequenced sample was PBMCs. The source of this sequence is a boy younger than 18 in good health and CMV-seronegative. DNA for the CDR3: TGTGCCTGGAGTGAGGCCCAGGGCGGGGGGGCGTACAATGAGCAGTTCTTC. Protein sequence: CAWSEAQGGGAYNEQFF.